One T cell receptor beta chain is described in this entry. V gave up 3 bases and J gave up 6 bases, with 22 bases separating them. The CDR3 is 17 amino acids. Germline V gene lookup returns CDR1 SGHRS and CDR2 YFSETQ. These data belong to a study of blood T cells in healthy people across ages. Across the study: The template switching approach captured approximately one barcoded beta molecule for every two T cells.

With a J-beta primer mix and a sample-barcoded 5' primer, a second PCR ran about 7 to 12 cycles. Every cDNA molecule bore a tag from a template-switch adaptor containing 12 random nucleotides. TCRdb re-called the 5' RACE reads with MiXCR, one entry per CDR3 protein. The data show 1.2 million to 1.5 million distinct CDR3 sequences, with around 59% seen just once and about 6.7% held by the top ten. The chain has TRBV5-1 and TRBJ2-1; D might be TRBD2 (6 bases). The sequenced material came from blood. The TCR was taken from a man younger than 35 in good health. DNA for the CDR3: TGCGCCAGCAGCTCGCCTAAAACTAGCCTTATTACCAATGAGCAGTTCTTC. It is translated as CASSSPKTSLITNEQFF.